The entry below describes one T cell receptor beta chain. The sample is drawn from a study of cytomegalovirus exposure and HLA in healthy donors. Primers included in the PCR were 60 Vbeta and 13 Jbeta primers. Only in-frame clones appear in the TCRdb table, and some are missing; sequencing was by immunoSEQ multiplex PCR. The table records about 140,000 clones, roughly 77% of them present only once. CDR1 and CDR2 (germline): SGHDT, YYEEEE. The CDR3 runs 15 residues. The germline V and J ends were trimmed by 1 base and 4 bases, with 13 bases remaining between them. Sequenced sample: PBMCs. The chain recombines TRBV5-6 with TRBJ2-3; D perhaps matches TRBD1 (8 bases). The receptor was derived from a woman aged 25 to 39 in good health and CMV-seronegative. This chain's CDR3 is CASSLHRGGADTQYF. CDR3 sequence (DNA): TGTGCCAGCAGCTTGCACAGGGGGGGCGCAGATACGCAGTATTTT.